These 21 T cell receptor beta chains were all obtained from the same sample, sequenced in a study of identical twins. In TCRdb, the 5' RACE reads were re-called with MiXCR into one record per CDR3 protein. There are about 700,000 distinct CDR3 sequences in the sample; around 6% occur only once, and roughly 1.8% lies in the top ten. Sample: naive T cells sorted from blood. The receptors stem from a man between 18 and 35 years old in good health.

The chain uses TRBV28 and TRBJ1-2; 8 bases are a match to TRBD1. The CDR3 spans 13 residues. CDR1 is MDHEN and CDR2 is SYDVKM in the germline V gene. V was clipped by 6 bases and J by 8 bases; unmatched bases: 8. CDR3 protein: CASRQGEAAGYTF. The CDR3 DNA reads as TGTGCCAGCAGACAGGGGGAGGCGGCCGGCTACACCTTC.

This clonotype has at least ten counts. The chain couples TRBV3-1 to TRBJ1-4; no firm D call. Germline CDR1 and CDR2: LGHDT and YNNKEL (reference sequence). The CDR3 length is 14 residues. V was cut by 0 bases and J by 4 bases, with 6 bases left in between. The CDR3 region has the DNA TGTGCCAGCAGCCAAGATCTTGGTAATGAAAAACTGTTTTTT. It encodes CASSQDLGNEKLFF.

The sample holds many counts of this clonotype. The chain carries TRBV7-2 and TRBJ2-7; possibly TRBD2 for D (6 bases). The length of the CDR3 is 14 residues. The ends were cut back, 3 bases at V and 6 bases at J, with 15 bases in the middle. The V gene's germline CDR1 is SGHTA and CDR2 FQGNSA. The CDR3 sequence: CASSFGSIGGEQYV. The CDR3 DNA is TGTGCCAGCAGCTTTGGTAGTATCGGGGGCGAGCAGTACGTC.

The chain employs TRBV7-2 and TRBJ1-1, with D possibly being TRBD1 (5 bases). The germline V gene encodes CDR1 SGHTA and CDR2 FQGNSA. Trimming pared 5 bases from V and 11 bases from J, leaving 18 bases between. CDR3 length equals 13 residues. Here the CDR3 reads CASSLPGGLWAFF. CDR3 bases: TGTGCCAGCAGCCTACCGGGGGGGTTGTGGGCTTTCTTT.

The chain employs TRBV6-1 and TRBJ2-7; TRBD1 is a possible D gene (5 bases). The V end was cut by 3 bases, the J end by 8 bases, with 11 bases between. CDR3 length: 12 amino acids. CDR1 MNHNS and CDR2 SASEGT come from the germline V gene. The CDR3 sequence: CASSERVGQQYV. The CDR3 DNA is TGTGCCAGCAGTGAGCGCGTGGGGCAGCAGTACGTC.

This clonotype appeared a few times. The chain recombines TRBV7-2 with TRBJ2-2; TRBD2 agrees at 8 bases. Germline CDR1 and CDR2: SGHTA and FQGNSA. The J segment lost 5 bases and the V segment lost 6 bases, leaving 2 bases of the junction unmatched. CDR3 length equals 13 residues. CDR3 bases: TGTGCCAGCAGAAAGCGGGAGACCGGGGAGCTGTTTTTT. Amino acids: CASRKRETGELFF.

J is TRBJ2-7 and V is TRBV12-3 or TRBV12-4, with unresolved D. Trimming shortened V by 1 base and J by 4 bases, and 11 bases separated the two germline ends. The CDR3 contains 14 residues. CDR3 amino acids: CASSLGGSRYEQYF. The CDR3 bases are TGTGCCAGCAGTTTAGGTGGTTCAAGGTACGAGCAGTACTTC.

This clonotype turned up a few times. The chain uses TRBV7-8 and TRBJ2-1; TRBD2 aligns across 7 bases. Germline-derived CDR1 and CDR2 are SGHVS and FQNEAQ. This CDR3 is 15 amino acids long. The V segment lost 2 bases and the J segment 3 bases; nucleotides outside the gene matches: 4. Written as DNA, the CDR3 is TGTGCCAGCAGCTTAACTAGCGACTACTACAATGAGCAGTTCTTC. This encodes CASSLTSDYYNEQFF.

This clonotype has at least ten counts. DNA for the CDR3: TGTGCCAGCAGCTTTGGCGATGGCCTCCCCTACGAGCAGTACGTC. Its protein is CASSFGDGLPYEQYV. V usage is TRBV7-9 and J usage is TRBJ2-7; D is unclear. Germline V lookup: CDR1 SEHNR, CDR2 FQNEAQ (reference sequence). The CDR3 totals 15 residues. Trimming stripped 3 bases from V and 2 bases from J, with 14 bases between.

In its sample, this clonotype was seen many times. This chain's CDR3 is CSASPPEGPGTEQFF. CDR3 coding DNA: TGCAGTGCTAGTCCTCCTGAGGGGCCAGGTACAGAACAGTTCTTC. The chain couples TRBV20-1 to TRBJ2-1, with D perhaps given as TRBD1 or TRBD2 (5 bases each). CDR3 length equals 15 residues. Trimming cost V 3 bases and J 13 bases, with 25 bases left between them. Germline V gene lookup returns CDR1 DFQATT and CDR2 SNEGSKA (reference sequence).

This clonotype was observed a few times. The V call is TRBV30, the J call TRBJ2-2; TRBD2 matches at 7 bases. CDR3 length: 15 residues. After removal of 1 base from V and 8 bases from J, the junction contained 10 bases not matched to a gene. CDR1 and CDR2 (germline): GTSNPN, SVGIG (reference sequence). The CDR3: CAWSGASGLRGELFF. The DNA for the CDR3 is TGTGCCTGGAGTGGGGCTAGCGGTCTCAGGGGGGAGCTGTTTTTT. The whole variable domain, remainder taken from reference TRBV30 and TRBJ2-2, is SQTIHQWPATLVQPVGSPLSLECTVEGTSNPNLYWYRQAAGRGLQLLFYSVGIGQISSEVPQNLSASRPQDRQFILSSKKLLLSDSGFYLCAWSGASGLRGELFFGEGSRLTVL.

In this sample, this clonotype turned up many times. The gene calls are TRBV12-3 or TRBV12-4 and TRBJ2-1, with D possibly matching TRBD1 (5 bases). V lost 1 base and J lost 0, with 7 bases in between. The CDR3 loop spans 15 amino acids. This chain's CDR3 is CASSLGGLSYNEQFF. The CDR3 coding sequence is TGTGCCAGCAGTTTAGGGGGCCTCTCCTACAATGAGCAGTTCTTC.

This clonotype was seen at least ten times. The chain recombines TRBV27 with TRBJ2-2, with no clear D. There are 14 residues in the CDR3. The V gene lost 6 bases and the J gene lost 0 bases, with 8 bases spanning the gap. Germline-derived CDR1 and CDR2 are MNHEY and SMNVEV (reference sequence). As DNA, the CDR3 is TGTGCCAGCAGATTAGGAGCGAACACCGGGGAGCTGTTTTTT. Its translation: CASRLGANTGELFF.

This clonotype was seen a handful of times. The chain carries TRBV7-9 and TRBJ2-7, with a weak D call TRBD1 (5 bases). V was clipped by 4 bases and J by 4 bases, with 20 bases between them. CDR1 and CDR2 from the germline V gene are SEHNR and FQNEAQ (reference sequence). CDR3 length equals 16 residues. CDR3 nucleotide sequence: TGTGCCAGCAGCTCCCCAGGGTCCCAACCTCTGTACGAGCAGTACTTC. Protein: CASSSPGSQPLYEQYF.

This clonotype showed up just a few times. The gene calls are TRBV2 and TRBJ2-1; 10 bases map to TRBD1. After removal of 10 bases from V and 10 bases from J, the junction contained 16 bases not matched to a gene. Germline CDR1 is SNHLY and CDR2 is FYNNEI. The CDR3 has 15 residues. CDR3 sequence reads: CAIPGSGQGNKEQFF. The CDR3, as DNA: TGTGCCATCCCTGGATCGGGACAGGGGAATAAAGAGCAGTTCTTC.

The sample holds many counts of this clonotype. The chain recombines TRBV12-3 or TRBV12-4 with TRBJ2-5, with 8 bases aligning to TRBD1. The trim removed 3 bases at V and 4 bases at J, leaving 16 bases unmatched. The CDR3 runs 18 residues. CDR3 nucleotide sequence: TGTGCCAGCAGTTTGGACAGGGAAGTTAATCTGGTGGGAGAGACCCAGTACTTC. Translating it yields CASSLDREVNLVGETQYF.

This clonotype was observed at least ten times. The rearrangement links TRBV20-1 to TRBJ2-3; possible D gene TRBD2, 6 bases. The CDR3 length is 14 residues. The V and J ends lost 4 bases and 2 bases respectively, with 13 bases between them. Looked up from germline, CDR1 is DFQATT and CDR2 is SNEGSKA (reference sequence). As DNA, the CDR3 is TGCAGTGCTAACCAAGCGGGCTTCACAGATACGCAGTATTTT. It translates to CSANQAGFTDTQYF.

The chain carries TRBV2 and TRBJ2-3; 7 bases align to TRBD1. CDR1 is SNHLY, CDR2 FYNNEI, per germline. Trimming cost V 10 bases and J 2 bases; bases outside gene matches: 21. There are 18 residues in the CDR3. CDR3 region: CATSPGTANFQLTDTQYF. The CDR3 DNA sequence: TGTGCCACCTCTCCCGGGACAGCCAACTTCCAACTCACAGATACGCAGTATTTT.

This clonotype was seen only a few times. This rearrangement joins TRBV29-1 to TRBJ1-2, with 7 bases that match TRBD1. CDR3 length: 12 amino acids. In germline, CDR1 is SQVTM, CDR2 ANQGSEA. Germline trimming cut 6 bases from V and 4 bases from J; bases unmatched to any gene: 5. CDR3 region: CSVGQPSYGYTF. The CDR3, as DNA: TGCAGCGTGGGACAGCCCAGCTATGGCTACACCTTC. The variable domain in full, completed from reference TRBV29-1 and TRBJ1-2, reads SAVISQKPSRDICQRGTSLTIQCQVDSQVTMMFWYRQQPGQSLTLIATANQGSEATYESGFVIDKFPISRPNLTFSTLTVSNMSPEDSSIYLCSVGQPSYGYTFGSGTRLTVV.

Concerning this clonotype: Without the conserved terminal phenylalanine or tryptophan, this CDR3 likely stems from a read error. J is TRBJ2-5 and V is TRBV20-1; D perhaps matches TRBD2 (6 bases). Trimming took off 3 bases at V and 2 bases at J, with 16 bases between the two ends. The CDR3 consists of 15 residues. Germline assignment: CDR1 DFQATT and CDR2 SNEGSKA (reference sequence). Written as DNA, the CDR3 is TGCAGTGCTAGGGTACCCGGGAGTGGACAAGAGACCCAGTACTCC. Translating gives CSARVPGSGQETQYS.

This clonotype showed up just a few times. V gene TRBV11-2 combines with J gene TRBJ1-1; D might be TRBD1 (6 bases). V shed 5 bases and J shed 4 bases, with 17 bases lying between them. The CDR3 consists of 15 residues. Germline V CDR1 and CDR2: SGHAT, FQNNGV. The CDR3 DNA sequence: TGTGCCAGCAGCCCTATAAGGGGGTGGGGCACTGAAGCTTTCTTT. It codes for CASSPIRGWGTEAFF. Variable domain in full (rest from reference TRBV11-2 and TRBJ1-1): EAGVAQSPRYKIIEKRQSVAFWCNPISGHATLYWYQQILGQGPKLLIQFQNNGVVDDSQLPKDRFSAERLKGVDSTLKIQPAKLEDSAVYLCASSPIRGWGTEAFFGQGTRLTVV.